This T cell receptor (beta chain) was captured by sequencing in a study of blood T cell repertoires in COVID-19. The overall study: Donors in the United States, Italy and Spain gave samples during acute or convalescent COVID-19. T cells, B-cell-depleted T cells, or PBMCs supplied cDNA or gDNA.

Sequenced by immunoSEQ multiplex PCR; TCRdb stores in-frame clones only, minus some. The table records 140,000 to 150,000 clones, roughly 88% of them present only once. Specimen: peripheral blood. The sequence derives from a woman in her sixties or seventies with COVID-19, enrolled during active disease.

CDR3 in amino acids: CASSTGGAVSYNEQFF. CDR3 sequence (DNA): TGTGCCAGTAGCACAGGGGGCGCGGTGTCCTACAATGAGCAGTTCTTC. The V gene is TRBV19, the J gene TRBJ2-1; TRBD1 aligns across 9 bases. Germline lookup yields CDR1 LNHDA and CDR2 SQIVND (reference sequence). This CDR3 comprises 16 residues. J lost 1 base, V lost 6 bases, and 7 bases had no gene match. Looking up the rest from reference TRBV19 and TRBJ2-1 gives the full variable domain: DGGITQSPKYLFRKEGQNVTLSCEQNLNHDAMYWYRQDPGQGLRLIYYSQIVNDFQKGDIAEGYSVSREKKESFPLTVTSAQKNPTAFYLCASSTGGAVSYNEQFFGPGTRLTVL.